The 31 T cell receptor beta chains below all came from one sample that was sequenced in a study of identifying expanded T cells in peripheral blood. Profiling relied on immunoSEQ multiplex PCR, and the TCRdb table lists in-frame clones only, not all of them. The repertoire includes about 100,000 clones, approximately 89% of them detected once, and about 14% sits in the top ten. The specimen was blood. The receptors derive from a person aged 18 to 69 in good health.

The V and J genes are TRBV4-1 and TRBJ2-3; no firm D call. This CDR3 is built from 15 residues. The germline CDR1 and CDR2 sequences are MGHRA and YSYEKL. Trimming left V 4 bases short and J 4 bases short, with 15 bases between. CDR3 amino acids: CASSPIEAVPDTQYF. CDR3 coding DNA: TGCGCCAGCAGCCCGATTGAGGCGGTACCAGATACGCAGTATTTT.

This chain connects TRBV5-6 to TRBJ2-2; D call uncertain. This CDR3 contains 16 residues. Trimming removed 4 bases at V and 4 bases at J, with 17 bases between. Germline CDR1 SGHDT, CDR2 YYEEEE. The CDR3 DNA follows: TGTGCCAGCAGCCCCGTCCAGACGAGGATCACCGGGGAGCTGTTTTTT. Amino acid sequence: CASSPVQTRITGELFF. Drawing the rest from reference TRBV5-6 and TRBJ2-2, the complete variable domain is DAGVTQSPTHLIKTRGQQVTLRCSPKSGHDTVSWYQQALGQGPQFIFQYYEEEERQRGNFPDRFSGHQFPNYSSELNVNALLLGDSALYLCASSPVQTRITGELFFGEGSRLTVL.

The J gene is TRBJ2-7, the V gene TRBV4-2; 7 bases agree with TRBD2. This CDR3 spans 16 amino acids. CDR1 is LGHNA and CDR2 is YNFKEQ in the germline V gene. Unmatched junction bases numbered 8, after V lost 0 bases and J lost 3 bases. The CDR3 DNA reads TGTGCCAGCAGCCAAGACCAGCGGGGTGCTTACTACGAGCAGTACTTC. Its translation is CASSQDQRGAYYEQYF.

V and J are TRBV4-3 and TRBJ2-3, with 7 positions matching TRBD2. Trimming at V came to 3 bases and at J to 0 bases, leaving 9 bases not matched to a gene. The CDR3 runs 17 residues. Germline-derived CDR1 and CDR2 are LGHNA and YSLEER. CDR3 in DNA: TGCGCCAGCAGCCAGGGACTACCCTCGACAAGCACAGATACGCAGTATTTT. Protein: CASSQGLPSTSTDTQYF.

This rearrangement joins TRBV5-4 to TRBJ1-5; the D gene is possibly TRBD1 (6 bases). The germline V and J ends were trimmed by 4 bases and 5 bases, with 16 bases remaining between them. The V gene's germline CDR1 is SGHNT and CDR2 YYREEE (reference sequence). This CDR3 contains 15 residues. As DNA, the CDR3 is TGTGCCAGCAGCAGCAGGGACAACCCTGATCAGCCCCAGCATTTT. It specifies CASSSRDNPDQPQHF.

This rearrangement joins TRBV9 to TRBJ1-2; TRBD1 is a possible D gene (6 bases). This CDR3 region has 14 residues. V lost 4 bases and J lost 7, with 17 bases in between. Germline assignment: CDR1 SGDLS and CDR2 YYNGEE. This chain's CDR3 is CASSPTGQRVGYTF. DNA for the CDR3: TGTGCCAGCAGCCCGACCGGACAGCGGGTTGGCTACACCTTC.

The chain has TRBV9 and TRBJ2-3; no reliable D call. Trimming cost V 0 bases and J 2 bases, with 13 bases left between them. The CDR3 spans 16 residues. Germline V gives CDR1 SGDLS, CDR2 YYNGEE. CDR3 residues: CASSVGLRGNTDTQYF. CDR3 in DNA: TGTGCCAGCAGCGTAGGACTGAGAGGAAACACAGATACGCAGTATTTT.

This clone came up once. The chain combines TRBV28 with TRBJ1-1; TRBD1 might be the D (5 bases). This CDR3 has 14 amino acids. CDR1 is MDHEN, CDR2 SYDVKM, per germline. The V gene lost 7 bases and the J gene lost 0 bases, with 12 bases spanning the gap. CDR3: CASTTPGVNTEAFF. In DNA form, the CDR3 reads TGTGCCAGCACCACCCCGGGGGTGAACACTGAAGCTTTCTTT.

This chain links TRBV27 with TRBJ1-1; unclear D gene. Germline V gene data show CDR1 as MNHEY and CDR2 as SMNVEV (reference sequence). There are 13 residues in the CDR3. Trimming shortened V by 0 bases and J by 2 bases, and 4 bases separated the two germline ends. The CDR3, as DNA: TGTGCCAGCAGTTTATCTCCCAACACTGAAGCTTTCTTT. It encodes CASSLSPNTEAFF.

The chain carries TRBV14 and TRBJ1-2; possible D gene TRBD1, 5 bases. V lost 1 base and J 2 bases, leaving 11 bases between the germline ends. The CDR3 is made up of 15 amino acids. Per germline, CDR1 SGHDN and CDR2 FVKESK. CDR3 in amino acids: CASSQVTTANYGYTF. In DNA, the CDR3 is TGTGCCAGCAGCCAAGTTACGACAGCGAACTATGGCTACACCTTC.

This clone was seen just once. V gene TRBV7-3 combines with J gene TRBJ2-3; no clear D gene. CDR1 is SGHTA, CDR2 FQGTGA, per germline. This CDR3 comprises 13 residues. The V gene lost 3 bases and the J gene lost 5 bases, with 9 bases spanning the gap. The CDR3 here is CASSLGLLDTQYF. Here the CDR3 DNA reads TGTGCCAGCAGCTTGGGGTTGTTAGATACGCAGTATTTT.

This clone was recorded once. The rearrangement joins TRBV7-9 to TRBJ1-2; no reliable D call. Germline CDR1 SEHNR, CDR2 FQNEAQ (reference sequence). With 1 base removed from V and 7 bases from J, the gap between germline ends came to 10 bases. CDR3 length: 13 residues. CDR3 nucleotide sequence: TGTGCCAGCAGCTTAGATTTGAGAACTGGCTACACCTTC. Protein: CASSLDLRTGYTF.

The gene calls are TRBV6-1 and TRBJ1-2, with 11 nucleotides matching TRBD1. This CDR3 spans 15 amino acids. Losses at the gene ends were 7 bases for V and 2 bases for J; bases not matched to a gene: 6. Germline-derived CDR1 and CDR2 are MNHNS and SASEGT. The CDR3, as DNA: TGTGCCAGCAACCCGGGACAGGGGGTAAACTATGGCTACACCTTC. Translating gives CASNPGQGVNYGYTF.

This clone was found once. The J gene is TRBJ2-7, the V gene TRBV5-1; tentatively, D is TRBD2 (6 bases). The CDR3 runs 19 residues. The V gene lost 0 bases and the J gene lost 0 bases, with 22 bases spanning the gap. Germline V CDR1 and CDR2: SGHRS, YFSETQ. The CDR3 nucleotides are TGCGCCAGCAGCTTGGAAGGTGCAGCGGGTATGAAAAGCTCCTACGAGCAGTACTTC. It codes for CASSLEGAAGMKSSYEQYF.

The gene calls are TRBV11-2 and TRBJ2-3; no firm D call. CDR3 size: 13 residues. Trimming took off 4 bases at V and 2 bases at J, with 7 bases between the two ends. Germline lookup yields CDR1 SGHAT and CDR2 FQNNGV. The CDR3 DNA reads as TGTGCCAGCAGCTCCTCCTACACAGATACGCAGTATTTT. Encoded protein: CASSSSYTDTQYF.

The chain links TRBV5-1 to TRBJ1-4, with no clear D. The germline V gene has CDR1 SGHRS and CDR2 YFSETQ. This CDR3 has 16 residues. V was cut by 1 base and J by 5 bases, with 15 bases left in between. Here the CDR3 DNA reads TGCGCCAGCAGCTTGAAAGAGGGTCGGAACAATGAAAAACTGTTTTTT. It specifies CASSLKEGRNNEKLFF.

This chain uses TRBV4-3 with TRBJ2-3; D is perhaps TRBD2 (5 bases). Germline V gene data show CDR1 as LGHNA and CDR2 as YSLEER. The CDR3 contains 14 residues. Trimming removed 0 bases at V and 5 bases at J, with 9 bases between. CDR3 loop: CASSQDPAGDTQYF. DNA of the CDR3: TGCGCCAGCAGCCAAGATCCGGCGGGAGATACGCAGTATTTT.

The chain couples TRBV28 to TRBJ2-5; 9 bases fit TRBD2. With V trimmed by 4 bases and J by 7 bases, 13 bases remained unmatched. CDR1 and CDR2 from the germline V gene are MDHEN and SYDVKM. The CDR3 has 16 amino acids. The CDR3 region is CASSSPGLALFRTQYF. DNA for the CDR3: TGTGCCAGCAGTTCACCGGGACTAGCATTGTTTCGGACCCAGTACTTC.

The count of this clone is one. Relative to the germline gene, one junction end is altered; a read error may explain this. This chain links TRBV7-2 with TRBJ2-5; 10 nucleotides agree with TRBD2. Looked up from germline, CDR1 is SGHTA and CDR2 is FQGNSA. The CDR3 consists of 16 residues. The CDR3 DNA sequence: TGTGCCAGCAGCTTAGAGCTAGCGGGGGTTCAAGGGACCCAGTACTTC. Protein: CASSLELAGVQGTQYF.

This chain links TRBV19 with TRBJ2-1; 13 nucleotides agree with TRBD2. Trimming cost V 9 bases and J 5 bases; bases outside gene matches: 4. The CDR3 totals 14 residues. Germline CDR1 and CDR2: LNHDA and SQIVND (reference sequence). The DNA of the CDR3 is TGTGCCAGCCGACTAGCGGGAGGTGACAATGAGCAGTTCTTC. It specifies CASRLAGGDNEQFF.

This clone was recorded once. The CDR3 bases are TGTGCCTGGACACAGCCGAACCAAGAGACCCAGTACTTC. It yields the protein CAWTQPNQETQYF. The chain uses TRBV30 and TRBJ2-5; D is unresolved. V lost 4 bases and J 0 bases, leaving 9 bases between the germline ends. The CDR3 contains 13 residues. Germline CDR1 reads GTSNPN; CDR2 reads SVGIG (reference sequence).

This sequence joins TRBV7-2 and TRBJ1-2; the D is unclear. V dropped 1 base and J dropped 2 bases, with 8 bases sitting between them. From germline, CDR1 is SGHTA and CDR2 FQGNSA. The CDR3 is 14 residues long. For the CDR3, the DNA is TGTGCCAGCAGCTTAGTAGGTCAGAACTATGGCTACACCTTC. It codes for CASSLVGQNYGYTF.

The genes are TRBV7-9 and TRBJ2-2; D remains ambiguous. Per the germline V gene, CDR1 is SEHNR and CDR2 is FQNEAQ (reference sequence). V gave up 5 bases and J gave up 1 base, with 8 bases separating them. The CDR3 loop spans 14 amino acids. CDR3 protein: CASSILENTGELFF. DNA for the CDR3: TGTGCCAGCAGCATTCTGGAGAACACCGGGGAGCTGTTTTTT.

The CDR3 sequence is CASSLITNYGYTF. The DNA of the CDR3 is TGCGCCAGCAGCTTGATCACCAACTATGGCTACACCTTC. The V call is TRBV5-1, the J call TRBJ1-2; D ambiguous. V lost 1 base and J 2 bases, leaving 6 bases between the germline ends. The CDR3 covers 13 residues. CDR1 is SGHRS and CDR2 is YFSETQ in the germline V gene.

The chain recombines TRBV7-9 with TRBJ2-5, with D possibly TRBD2 on 5 matching bases. Germline values: CDR1 SEHNR, CDR2 FQNEAQ (reference sequence). The CDR3 is 13 residues long. The germline V and J ends were trimmed by 3 bases and 5 bases, with 10 bases remaining between them. CDR3 in DNA: TGTGCCAGCAGCTTGGGTCCGGGGGAGACCCAGTACTTC. It specifies CASSLGPGETQYF.

This chain links TRBV4-3 with TRBJ2-7; no clear D gene. V dropped 2 bases and J dropped 4 bases, with 12 bases sitting between them. This CDR3 comprises 14 residues. CDR1 and CDR2 from the germline V gene are LGHNA and YSLEER. In DNA form, the CDR3 reads TGCGCCAGCAGCCAAACTGGAAGAAGTTACGAGCAGTACTTC. It yields the protein CASSQTGRSYEQYF.

The genes are TRBV7-9 and TRBJ2-7; the D gene could be TRBD1 or TRBD2 (5 bases each). V was clipped by 5 bases and J by 0 bases, with 14 bases between them. Germline values: CDR1 SEHNR, CDR2 FQNEAQ (reference sequence). The CDR3 is 15 amino acids. CDR3 region: CASSSRDGISYEQYF. In DNA, the CDR3 is TGTGCCAGCAGCAGCCGGGACGGGATCTCCTACGAGCAGTACTTC.

This chain joins TRBV4-2 and TRBJ1-5; the match to TRBD1 covers 7 bases. The CDR3 is 15 residues long. With 0 bases clipped from V and 7 bases from J, the junction kept 6 bases outside the gene matches. CDR1 LGHNA and CDR2 YNFKEQ come from the germline V gene. This CDR3 is CASSQEVPGGQPQHF. CDR3 nucleotide sequence: TGTGCCAGCAGCCAAGAGGTTCCAGGGGGGCAGCCCCAGCATTTT.

This clone was picked up one time. The chain joins TRBV11-2 to TRBJ2-3; TRBD2 might be the D (7 bases). The CDR3 is 15 residues long. V was clipped by 0 bases and J by 6 bases, with 13 bases between them. Germline V gene sequence: CDR1 SGHAT, CDR2 FQNNGV. The CDR3 nucleotides are TGTGCCAGCAGCTTAGAGTGGGGGGGCCGGGATACGCAGTATTTT. This translates into CASSLEWGGRDTQYF.

V is TRBV30 and J is TRBJ2-5; 9 nucleotides align to TRBD1. Germline assignment: CDR1 GTSNPN and CDR2 SVGIG (reference sequence). This CDR3 is 14 amino acids long. The V segment lost 3 bases and the J segment 4 bases; nucleotides outside the gene matches: 6. As DNA, the CDR3 is TGTGCCTGGAGGGGAACAGGGGGCCTAGAGACCCAGTACTTC. Its translation: CAWRGTGGLETQYF.

The chain recombines TRBV27 with TRBJ2-7; 13 bases map to TRBD2. After removal of 4 bases from V and 0 bases from J, the junction contained 9 bases not matched to a gene. Germline CDR1 reads MNHEY; CDR2 reads SMNVEV (reference sequence). There are 18 residues in the CDR3. The CDR3 DNA follows: TGTGCCAGCAGTTCCCCCCGCCGACTAGCGGGAGGCTCCTACGAGCAGTACTTC. It specifies CASSSPRRLAGGSYEQYF.